One and the same sample provided the 13 T cell receptor beta chains below, sequenced in a study of response to subunit inactivated influenza vaccine. TCRdb reprocessed the RT-PCR reads with MiXCR, giving one entry per CDR3 protein. Of about 540,000 distinct CDR3 sequences in the sample, 20% to 25% are singletons; the top ten hold roughly 2.8%. These data were likewise used in another study, on T cells expressing NK-cell markers. That source adds: TCR beta cDNA was generated via 5'RACE template switching incorporating UMIs.

Sequencing used CD4+ T cells sorted from PBMCs, obtained about 12 days after vaccination. The receptors were sampled from a man in his fifties or sixties who received an inactivated influenza vaccine.

This chain uses TRBV6-2 or TRBV6-3 with TRBJ2-7, with unresolved D. Trimming left V 0 bases short and J 2 bases short, with 5 bases between. The germline gives CDR1 MNHEY, CDR2 SVGEGT. The CDR3 sequence is 13 residues long. This CDR3 reads CASSYSVTYEQYF. CDR3 nucleotide sequence: TGTGCCAGCAGTTACTCAGTCACCTACGAGCAGTACTTC.

J is TRBJ1-3 and V is TRBV2; no clear D. Trimming took 8 bases from V and 3 from J, leaving 11 bases between them. From germline, CDR1 is SNHLY and CDR2 FYNNEI. CDR3 length: 13 residues. The CDR3 DNA follows: TGTGCCAGCTCGAAGTCGGGTGGAAACACCATATATTTT. This codes for CASSKSGGNTIYF.

The table lists this clonotype with many counts. The chain links TRBV5-6 to TRBJ2-3; D is undetermined. Trimming removed 2 bases from V and 6 bases from J, with 7 bases in between. The CDR3 covers 12 residues. The V gene's germline CDR1 is SGHDT and CDR2 YYEEEE. CDR3 amino acids: CASSFGWDTQYF. Here the CDR3 DNA reads TGTGCCAGCAGCTTCGGGTGGGATACGCAGTATTTT.

The chain combines TRBV6-1 with TRBJ1-6, with 10 bases matching TRBD1. This CDR3 spans 14 amino acids. CDR1 is MNHNS, CDR2 SASEGT, per germline. V gave up 6 bases and J gave up 9 bases; unmatched junction bases: 5. The CDR3 loop is CASSRDRGSSPLHF. The CDR3 DNA reads TGTGCCAGCAGCCGGGACAGGGGTTCTTCACCCCTCCACTTT.

This clonotype came up many times. The chain carries TRBV6-2 or TRBV6-3 and TRBJ2-1; 11 nucleotides line up with TRBD2. This CDR3 spans 18 amino acids. Germline V CDR1 and CDR2: MNHEY, SVGEGT. Germline trimming cut 2 bases from V and 4 bases from J; bases unmatched to any gene: 10. The DNA for the CDR3 is TGTGCCAGCAGTTACAAGGGGCCCGGGACTAGCGGTTACAATGAGCAGTTCTTC. Translating it yields CASSYKGPGTSGYNEQFF.

The chain recombines TRBV20-1 with TRBJ2-5; D call uncertain. Trimming shortened V by 3 bases and J by 2 bases, and 10 bases separated the two germline ends. Germline CDR1 and CDR2: DFQATT and SNEGSKA (reference sequence). This CDR3 is built from 13 residues. Here the CDR3 DNA reads TGCAGTGCTAGCTACGGGCCACAAGAGACCCAGTACTTC. This gives the protein CSASYGPQETQYF.

This clonotype was picked up a small number of times. The chain has TRBV5-4 and TRBJ2-7; 7 positions match TRBD2. The ends lost 1 base at V and 4 bases at J; junction bases unmatched: 5. The CDR3 is 14 amino acids. Germline loops: CDR1 SGHNT, CDR2 YYREEE (reference sequence). The CDR3 DNA reads as TGTGCCAGCAGCTTGTCGGGAGGAAATTACGAGCAGTACTTC. Its protein is CASSLSGGNYEQYF. Supplemented by reference TRBV5-4 and TRBJ2-7, the full variable domain reads ETGVTQSPTHLIKTRGQQVTLRCSSQSGHNTVSWYQQALGQGPQFIFQYYREEENGRGNFPPRFSGLQFPNYSSELNVNALELDDSALYLCASSLSGGNYEQYFGPGTRLTVT.

V usage is TRBV28 and J usage is TRBJ2-4; 8 bases are shared with TRBD2. CDR1 and CDR2 (germline): MDHEN, SYDVKM. The junction had 15 bases not matched to a gene; V was cut back by 8 bases and J by 6 bases. This CDR3 region has 16 residues. The CDR3 DNA reads as TGTGCCAGCTATGGCCGCGGACGGGAGGGCCTAAACATTCAGTACTTC. This gives the protein CASYGRGREGLNIQYF.

In this sample, this clonotype turned up a few times. The chain is built from TRBV7-9 and TRBJ1-6, with 10 bases aligning to TRBD1. Unmatched junction bases numbered 5, after V lost 3 bases and J lost 6 bases. The CDR3 contains 16 residues. Germline loops: CDR1 SEHNR, CDR2 FQNEAQ (reference sequence). The CDR3 bases are TGTGCCAGCAGCTTGGGGACAGGGGTTCCTAATTCACCCCTCCACTTT. As protein: CASSLGTGVPNSPLHF.

Only a few counts were recorded for this clonotype. This rearrangement joins TRBV29-1 to TRBJ2-5; either TRBD1 or TRBD2 may supply D (6 bases each). Germline-derived CDR1 and CDR2 are SQVTM and ANQGSEA. Trimming took off 7 bases at V and 4 bases at J, with 13 bases between the two ends. The CDR3 runs to 12 residues. The DNA of the CDR3 is TGCAGCGGATTCAGGGGAGGAGAGACCCAGTACTTC. This encodes CSGFRGGETQYF. Filled out from reference TRBV29-1 and TRBJ2-5, the complete variable domain reads SAVISQKPSRDICQRGTSLTIQCQVDSQVTMMFWYRQQPGQSLTLIATANQGSEATYESGFVIDKFPISRPNLTFSTLTVSNMSPEDSSIYLCSGFRGGETQYFGPGTRLLVL.

This rearrangement joins TRBV19 to TRBJ2-2; 9 bases are a match to TRBD1. Germline V gene data show CDR1 as LNHDA and CDR2 as SQIVND (reference sequence). V lost 7 bases, J lost 9 bases, and 15 bases stayed unmatched. This CDR3 has 16 amino acids. The CDR3 loop reads CASIPTGQGRRRELFF. The CDR3 DNA is TGTGCCAGTATCCCGACGGGACAGGGAAGGCGGAGGGAGCTGTTTTTT.

The chain employs TRBV7-9 and TRBJ1-1; D not certain. V lost 5 bases and J lost 6, with 19 bases in between. The CDR3 is 15 amino acids. Germline-derived CDR1 and CDR2 are SEHNR and FQNEAQ (reference sequence). CDR3 sequence reads: CASSPGPYGSPEAFF. The CDR3 nucleotides read TGTGCCAGCAGCCCCGGACCTTATGGATCCCCTGAAGCTTTCTTT. The full variable domain, with the rest looked up from reference TRBV7-9 and TRBJ1-1, is DTGVSQNPRHKITKRGQNVTFRCDPISEHNRLYWYRQTLGQGPEFLTYFQNEAQLEKSRLLSDRFSAERPKGSFSTLEIQRTEQGDSAMYLCASSPGPYGSPEAFFGQGTRLTVV.

The J gene is TRBJ2-7, the V gene TRBV6-1; TRBD1 agrees at 9 bases. The CDR3 extends over 16 amino acids. The germline V gene encodes CDR1 MNHNS and CDR2 SASEGT. Losses at the gene ends were 7 bases for V and 4 bases for J; bases not matched to a gene: 14. The CDR3 DNA follows: TGTGCCAGCAAGTCCCAACTCGGGACAGGGTCTTACGAGCAGTACTTC. Amino acid sequence: CASKSQLGTGSYEQYF.